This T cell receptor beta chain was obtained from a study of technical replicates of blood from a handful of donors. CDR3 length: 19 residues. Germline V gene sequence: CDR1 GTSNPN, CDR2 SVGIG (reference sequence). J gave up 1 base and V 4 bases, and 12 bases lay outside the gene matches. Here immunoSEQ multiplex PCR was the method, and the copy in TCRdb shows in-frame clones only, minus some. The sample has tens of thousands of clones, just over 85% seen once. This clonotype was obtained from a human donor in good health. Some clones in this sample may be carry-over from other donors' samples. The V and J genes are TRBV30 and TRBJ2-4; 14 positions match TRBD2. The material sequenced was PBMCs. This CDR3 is CAWNPGLAGVTAAKNIQYF. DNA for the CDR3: TGTGCCTGGAACCCGGGACTAGCGGGAGTTACAGCCGCCAAAAACATTCAGTACTTC.